The T cell receptor (beta chain) described here comes from a study of CD8+ T cells in alopecia areata. About the research overall: Tofacitinib was taken orally by treated patients, and the dose was 5 to 10 mg twice daily.

The sequencing template was cDNA reverse transcribed from extracted RNA. The protocol was immunoSEQ multiplex PCR, while the TCRdb copy is restricted to in-frame clones and leaves out a portion. Of 150,000 to 160,000 clones listed, around 50% were seen once; the top ten hold roughly a fifth. Study findings and constraints: More clonal than normal scalp was lesional scalp, particularly alopecia totalis/universalis.

This clone was observed a handful of times. The antigen is unknown. The CDR3 covers 16 residues. Germline V gene lookup returns CDR1 SGDLS and CDR2 YYNGEE. Losses at the gene ends were 0 bases for V and 2 bases for J; bases not matched to a gene: 4. This specimen was CD8+ T cells sorted from blood, taken at week 0. The chain is built from TRBV9 and TRBJ2-4; TRBD1 agrees at 8 bases. The receptor comes from a human donor with alopecia areata. The CDR3 loop is CASSVDGDRTKNIQYF. CDR3 bases: TGTGCCAGCAGCGTAGATGGGGACAGGACCAAAAACATTCAGTACTTC.